What follows are 13 T cell receptor beta chains derived from one specimen sequenced in a study of cytomegalovirus exposure and HLA in healthy donors. PCR employed 60 Vbeta and 13 Jbeta primers. Data came from immunoSEQ multiplex PCR; TCRdb stores just in-frame clones and leaves some out. The sample lists more than 60,000 clones; more than 65% were seen once. The material sequenced was PBMCs. These receptors came from a woman under 40 in good health and CMV-seronegative.

V gene TRBV10-3 combines with J gene TRBJ1-1; D might be TRBD1 (6 bases). The V gene lost 7 bases and the J gene lost 5 bases, with 17 bases spanning the gap. CDR1 is ENHRY, CDR2 SYGVKD, per germline. This CDR3 contains 14 residues. CDR3 residues: CAIKSAQGKTEAFF. CDR3 nucleotides: TGTGCCATCAAGAGTGCACAGGGCAAAACTGAAGCTTTCTTT.

The CDR3 spells CASSVDRGQNEQFF. In DNA form, the CDR3 reads TGTGCCAGCAGTGTGGACAGGGGGCAGAATGAGCAGTTCTTC. V gene TRBV2 combines with J gene TRBJ2-1; 11 nucleotides align to TRBD1. The CDR3 consists of 14 residues. The J segment lost 7 bases and the V segment lost 4 bases, leaving 3 bases of the junction unmatched. Germline loops: CDR1 SNHLY, CDR2 FYNNEI. Drawing the rest from reference TRBV2 and TRBJ2-1, the complete variable domain is EPEVTQTPSHQVTQMGQEVILRCVPISNHLYFYWYRQILGQKVEFLVSFYNNEISEKSEIFDDQFSVERPDGSNFTLKIRSTKLEDSAMYFCASSVDRGQNEQFFGPGTRLTVL.

V gene TRBV25-1 combines with J gene TRBJ2-5, with D unclear. The V gene's germline CDR1 is MGHDK and CDR2 SYGVNS. The ends were cut back, 3 bases at V and 9 bases at J, with 11 bases in the middle. The CDR3 is 12 residues long. The CDR3 protein is CASSEEWAPQYF. DNA of the CDR3: TGTGCCAGCAGTGAGGAATGGGCGCCCCAGTACTTC.

The chain employs TRBV6-5 and TRBJ2-3; TRBD2 matches 10 bases. Trimming took 3 bases from V and 4 from J; bases not matched to a gene: 7. Germline CDR1 reads MNHEY; CDR2 reads SVGAGI. The CDR3 is 16 amino acids. The CDR3 reads CASSYPKAGGPDTQYF. Written as DNA, the CDR3 is TGTGCCAGCAGTTATCCTAAAGCGGGGGGGCCAGATACGCAGTATTTT.

V and J are TRBV7-9 and TRBJ2-7; 10 positions match TRBD2. CDR1 is SEHNR, CDR2 FQNEAQ, per germline (reference sequence). This CDR3 has 16 amino acids. Trimming at V came to 1 base and at J to 0 bases, leaving 3 bases not matched to a gene. DNA of the CDR3: TGTGCCAGCAGCTTAGGACTAGCGGGCCTCTCCTACGAGCAGTACGTC. It codes for CASSLGLAGLSYEQYV.

This clone was counted a few times. V usage is TRBV11-3 and J usage is TRBJ2-5; TRBD2 aligns across 13 bases. The CDR3 spans 17 residues. The ends lost 0 bases at V and 2 bases at J; junction bases unmatched: 3. Per the germline V gene, CDR1 is SGHNT and CDR2 is YENEEA. Here the CDR3 DNA reads TGTGCCAGCAGCTTAGACGCACTAGCGGGAGGGCAAGAGACCCAGTACTTC. Its protein product is CASSLDALAGGQETQYF.

In its sample, this clone was seen a few times. V gene TRBV5-1 combines with J gene TRBJ1-2; TRBD1 aligns across 8 bases. The CDR3 spans 13 residues. V shed 4 bases, J shed 10 bases, and the junction held 9 bases outside the gene matches. Germline-derived CDR1 and CDR2 are SGHRS and YFSETQ. This CDR3 reads CASSPTGVDVYTF. DNA for the CDR3: TGCGCCAGCAGCCCGACAGGGGTAGATGTCTACACCTTC.

The chain combines TRBV9 with TRBJ2-4; 7 nucleotides line up with TRBD2. The germline CDR1 and CDR2 sequences are SGDLS and YYNGEE. The CDR3 contains 13 residues. V shed 6 bases, J shed 6 bases, and the junction held 6 bases outside the gene matches. The CDR3 reads CASTPGGGNIQYF. In DNA form, the CDR3 reads TGTGCCAGCACCCCCGGCGGGGGAAACATTCAGTACTTC.

The CDR3 here is CAISDPTGGTEAFF. CDR3 sequence (DNA): TGTGCCATCAGTGACCCAACAGGGGGCACTGAAGCTTTCTTT. This chain joins TRBV10-3 and TRBJ1-1, with 8 bases lining up with TRBD1. With 3 bases clipped from V and 4 bases from J, the junction kept 4 bases outside the gene matches. The CDR3 consists of 14 residues. Germline V gives CDR1 ENHRY, CDR2 SYGVKD.

The rearrangement links TRBV20-1 to TRBJ2-5; D gene ambiguous. V was shortened by 3 bases and J by 5 bases, with 7 bases between the two germline ends. CDR3 length: 11 residues. The germline V gene encodes CDR1 DFQATT and CDR2 SNEGSKA (reference sequence). CDR3 sequence: CSASGQETQYF. CDR3 DNA: TGCAGTGCTAGTGGCCAGGAGACCCAGTACTTC.

This chain uses TRBV11-3 with TRBJ1-1, with unresolved D. The germline gives CDR1 SGHNT, CDR2 YENEEA. The CDR3 is 15 amino acids. Trimming shortened V by 4 bases and J by 0 bases, and 12 bases separated the two germline ends. The CDR3 region has the DNA TGTGCCAGCAGCTCGATGACTGTCATGAACACTGAAGCTTTCTTT. Its protein product is CASSSMTVMNTEAFF. The full variable domain, its missing parts supplied by reference TRBV11-3 and TRBJ1-1, is EAGVVQSPRYKIIEKKQPVAFWCNPISGHNTLYWYLQNLGQGPELLIRYENEEAVDDSQLPKDRFSAERLKGVDSTLKIQPAELGDSAVYLCASSSMTVMNTEAFFGQGTRLTVV.

The sample holds one count of this clone. Here the CDR3 DNA reads TGTGCCTGGAATACAGGGCGGGTAAATACCGGGGAGCTGTTTTTT. Amino acid sequence: CAWNTGRVNTGELFF. V gene TRBV30 combines with J gene TRBJ2-2, with D perhaps TRBD1 (6 bases). This CDR3 comprises 15 residues. V shed 4 bases and J shed 5 bases, with 17 bases lying between them. Germline CDR1 reads GTSNPN; CDR2 reads SVGIG (reference sequence).

This rearrangement joins TRBV6-5 to TRBJ1-1, with 11 bases fitting TRBD1. CDR1 and CDR2 from the germline V gene are MNHEY and SVGAGI. V was pared by 6 bases and J by 5 bases, with 5 bases of the junction left unmatched. This CDR3 has 14 amino acids. CDR3 loop: CASRPDRGRTEAFF. The CDR3 coding sequence is TGTGCCAGCAGACCGGACAGGGGGCGGACTGAAGCTTTCTTT.